A single sample is the source of the 30 T cell receptor beta chains below, sequenced in a study of vaccination effects on CD4 cells after COVID-19. What these receptors recognize is not known. Pools of viral peptides were used by the ViraFEST assay to expand antigen-specific CD4+ T cells ahead of sequencing. Scientists isolated CD4+ T cells after a roughly nine-day culture period ended. Only in-frame clones appear in the TCRdb table, and some are missing; sequencing was by immunoSEQ multiplex PCR. The sample lists about 7,400 clones; approximately 75% were seen once. The sample was CD4+ T cells from PBMCs cultured with HCoV-229E spike peptides, taken before COVID-19 vaccination. All receptors derive from a human donor who received a COVID-19 vaccine.

CDR3 amino acids: CSASEGQAYEQYF. The DNA of the CDR3 is TGCAGCGCGTCGGAGGGACAGGCCTACGAGCAGTACTTC. The genes are TRBV29-1 and TRBJ2-7; 8 nucleotides agree with TRBD1. J gave up 2 bases and V 7 bases, and 7 bases lay outside the gene matches. The germline gives CDR1 SQVTM, CDR2 ANQGSEA. The CDR3 loop spans 13 amino acids.

The rearrangement joins TRBV7-9 to TRBJ1-2; D possibly corresponds to TRBD1 (5 bases). Trimming cost V 4 bases and J 1 base, with 10 bases left between them. The CDR3 spans 14 residues. The V gene's germline CDR1 is SEHNR and CDR2 FQNEAQ (reference sequence). CDR3 in amino acids: CASSSSTVNYGYTF. The CDR3 DNA reads TGTGCCAGCAGCTCGTCGACAGTTAACTATGGCTACACCTTC.

CDR3 protein: CASSESSARTIYF. CDR3 DNA: TGTGCCAGCAGTGAAAGTTCAGCTCGCACCATATATTTT. The V and J genes are TRBV2 and TRBJ1-3; D gene unclear. The CDR3 is 13 residues long. Trimming pared 2 bases from V and 9 bases from J, leaving 11 bases between. CDR1 is SNHLY and CDR2 is FYNNEI in the germline V gene.

The gene calls are TRBV5-6 and TRBJ1-2, with a weak D call TRBD1 (6 bases). The germline V and J ends were trimmed by 4 bases and 0 bases, with 16 bases remaining between them. CDR3 size: 16 residues. Germline CDR1 is SGHDT and CDR2 is YYEEEE. CDR3 sequence reads: CASSPAGHGPNYGYTF. Written as DNA, the CDR3 is TGTGCCAGCAGCCCCGCGGGACACGGACCTAACTATGGCTACACCTTC. The whole variable domain, remainder taken from reference TRBV5-6 and TRBJ1-2, is DAGVTQSPTHLIKTRGQQVTLRCSPKSGHDTVSWYQQALGQGPQFIFQYYEEEERQRGNFPDRFSGHQFPNYSSELNVNALLLGDSALYLCASSPAGHGPNYGYTFGSGTRLTVV.

This sequence joins TRBV18 and TRBJ1-5; D gene ambiguous. The CDR3 consists of 13 residues. Trimming left V 10 bases short and J 4 bases short, with 14 bases between. Germline CDR1 reads KGHSH; CDR2 reads LQKENI. The CDR3 coding sequence is TGTGCCACCTCTTTCGGGGAGAATCAGCCCCAGCATTTT. Translating gives CATSFGENQPQHF.

The J gene is TRBJ2-6, the V gene TRBV7-9; tentative D call: TRBD1 (5 bases). There are 15 residues in the CDR3. The ends were cut back, 0 bases at V and 4 bases at J, with 7 bases in the middle. CDR1 SEHNR and CDR2 FQNEAQ come from the germline V gene (reference sequence). The CDR3 DNA follows: TGTGCCAGCAGCTTAGCAGGGGCGGGGGCCAACGTCCTGACTTTC. It is translated as CASSLAGAGANVLTF.

Only a few counts were recorded for this clone. The rearrangement joins TRBV7-9 to TRBJ2-7, with TRBD1 identical over 7 bases. Germline V gene lookup returns CDR1 SEHNR and CDR2 FQNEAQ (reference sequence). There are 15 residues in the CDR3. V gave up 5 bases and J gave up 2 bases; unmatched junction bases: 9. CDR3 loop: CASSETRTGTYEQYF. Here the CDR3 DNA reads TGTGCCAGCAGCGAAACACGGACAGGAACCTACGAGCAGTACTTC.

The chain links TRBV6-5 to TRBJ1-3; 8 bases line up with TRBD1. Germline V lookup: CDR1 MNHEY, CDR2 SVGAGI. V dropped 4 bases and J dropped 8; count of bases not matched to a gene: 7. CDR3 size: 14 residues. The CDR3 DNA reads TGTGCCAGCAGTTTGGACAGGGCGAGGGACACCATATATTTT. Translated, it gives CASSLDRARDTIYF.

The chain has TRBV10-2 and TRBJ2-5; D gene unclear. The CDR3 length is 11 residues. Per germline, CDR1 WSHSY and CDR2 SAAADI. V shed 7 bases and J shed 5 bases, with 8 bases lying between them. The CDR3 region is CASTGLETQYF. The CDR3 nucleotides are TGCGCCAGCACGGGCCTGGAGACCCAGTACTTC.

The chain couples TRBV27 to TRBJ2-3; possibly TRBD2 for D (6 bases). Germline lookup yields CDR1 MNHEY and CDR2 SMNVEV (reference sequence). Trimming took off 3 bases at V and 4 bases at J, with 20 bases between the two ends. The CDR3 loop spans 17 amino acids. DNA for the CDR3: TGTGCCAGCAGTTTTAATAGTTTGCGGGATCGAGCAGATACGCAGTATTTT. Its protein product is CASSFNSLRDRADTQYF.

The chain links TRBV18 to TRBJ1-5; TRBD1 aligns across 8 bases. CDR1 and CDR2 from the germline V gene are KGHSH and LQKENI. This CDR3 spans 15 amino acids. V shed 6 bases, J shed 6 bases, and the junction held 10 bases outside the gene matches. This CDR3 reads CASSEQGVQGQPQHF. The DNA of the CDR3 is TGTGCCAGCTCTGAACAGGGGGTCCAAGGTCAGCCCCAGCATTTT.

J is TRBJ2-1 and V is TRBV7-2; no reliable D call. Germline V CDR1 and CDR2: SGHTA, FQGNSA. The CDR3 is 13 amino acids. The ends were cut back, 1 base at V and 1 base at J, with 2 bases in the middle. CDR3 DNA: TGTGCCAGCAGCTTAGGATCCTACAATGAGCAGTTCTTC. This codes for CASSLGSYNEQFF.

V is TRBV18 and J is TRBJ1-3, with D perhaps matching TRBD1 (5 bases). CDR1 and CDR2 (germline): KGHSH, LQKENI. Trimming removed 3 bases at V and 5 bases at J, with 17 bases between. This CDR3 comprises 16 residues. The CDR3 sequence is CASSPTHRDGRNTIYF. As DNA, the CDR3 is TGTGCCAGCTCACCGACGCACCGGGACGGAAGAAACACCATATATTTT. The whole variable domain, remainder taken from reference TRBV18 and TRBJ1-3, is NAGVMQNPRHLVRRRGQEARLRCSPMKGHSHVYWYRQLPEEGLKFMVYLQKENIIDESGMPKERFSAEFPKEGPSILRIQQVVRGDSAAYFCASSPTHRDGRNTIYFGEGSWLTVV.

The gene calls are TRBV5-4 and TRBJ1-1, with 7 bases fitting TRBD1. The CDR3 is 14 residues long. Unmatched junction bases numbered 4, after V lost 3 bases and J lost 2 bases. Germline CDR1 and CDR2: SGHNT and YYREEE (reference sequence). CDR3 sequence reads: CASSWDRANTEAFF. CDR3 coding DNA: TGTGCCAGCAGCTGGGACAGAGCAAACACTGAAGCTTTCTTT.

The DNA of the CDR3 is TGTGCCAGCAGCTCCCGATCTGGGGTGTTCGGGGCCAACGTCCTGACTTTC. Translated: CASSSRSGVFGANVLTF. The J gene is TRBJ2-6, the V gene TRBV7-2; no definite D call. Trimming shortened V by 4 bases and J by 4 bases, and 17 bases separated the two germline ends. This CDR3 is built from 17 residues. CDR1 is SGHTA and CDR2 is FQGNSA in the germline V gene.

This clone was counted between two and nine times. The chain links TRBV5-4 to TRBJ1-5, with D unclear. The CDR3 length is 13 residues. Trimming removed 0 bases at V and 5 bases at J, with 6 bases between. Germline CDR1 is SGHNT and CDR2 is YYREEE (reference sequence). CDR3 sequence reads: CASSLEVDQPQHF. CDR3 coding DNA: TGTGCCAGCAGCTTGGAGGTGGATCAGCCCCAGCATTTT.

The chain is built from TRBV28 and TRBJ2-7; a weak D match, TRBD2 (5 bases). V lost 5 bases and J 3 bases, leaving 14 bases between the germline ends. CDR3 length: 14 amino acids. Germline lookup yields CDR1 MDHEN and CDR2 SYDVKM. The chain's CDR3 is CASSGGVTDYEQYF. The CDR3 coding sequence is TGTGCCAGCAGTGGAGGAGTTACTGACTACGAGCAGTACTTC.

This clone came up a few times. The rearrangement joins TRBV15 to TRBJ2-1; TRBD2 aligns across 7 bases. CDR3 length equals 16 residues. Losses at the gene ends were 2 bases for V and 6 bases for J; bases not matched to a gene: 10. CDR1 is LNHNV, CDR2 YYDKDF, per germline (reference sequence). As DNA, the CDR3 is TGTGCCACCAGCAGACCGGCCAGCGGGAAGGGCAATGAGCAGTTCTTC. Translated: CATSRPASGKGNEQFF.

For this clone: One end of the junction is discordant with germline, which a read error may explain. The CDR3 sequence: CANSLRLAGEQYF. The CDR3 DNA is TGCGCCAACAGCTTGCGCCTAGCGGGCGAGCAGTACTTC. The chain links TRBV5-1 to TRBJ2-7; 8 bases align to TRBD2. This CDR3 is built from 13 residues. Germline V gene lookup returns CDR1 SGHRS and CDR2 YFSETQ.

V usage is TRBV10-3 and J usage is TRBJ1-2; D might be TRBD1 (5 bases). V was shortened by 0 bases and J by 8 bases, with 13 bases between the two germline ends. Germline lookup yields CDR1 ENHRY and CDR2 SYGVKD. There are 14 residues in the CDR3. The CDR3 loop is CAISESGPGEGYTF. As DNA, the CDR3 is TGTGCCATCAGTGAGTCGGGGCCCGGCGAGGGCTACACCTTC.

This chain connects TRBV5-5 to TRBJ1-3; 9 nucleotides align to TRBD1. Germline V gene lookup returns CDR1 SGHKS and CDR2 YYEKEE (reference sequence). This CDR3 region has 15 residues. J was trimmed by 4 bases and V by 2 bases; bases with no gene match: 4. The CDR3 protein is CASSFNRGPGNTIYF. The CDR3 region has the DNA TGTGCCAGCAGCTTCAACAGGGGGCCGGGAAACACCATATATTTT.

The genes are TRBV7-9 and TRBJ1-2; unclear D gene. The germline V gene has CDR1 SEHNR and CDR2 FQNEAQ (reference sequence). The CDR3 loop spans 14 amino acids. V dropped 5 bases and J dropped 3 bases, with 13 bases sitting between them. CDR3 loop: CASSPMDGYYGYTF. The CDR3 nucleotides are TGTGCCAGCAGCCCGATGGACGGATACTATGGCTACACCTTC.

CDR3 residues: CASSLGLTGGPANEKLFF. The CDR3 DNA is TGTGCCAGCAGTTTGGGTCTCACAGGGGGCCCTGCTAATGAAAAACTGTTTTTT. This rearrangement joins TRBV27 to TRBJ1-4, with 9 positions matching TRBD1. V trimming: 3 bases; J trimming: 3 bases; junction bases outside the gene matches: 11. Germline values: CDR1 MNHEY, CDR2 SMNVEV (reference sequence). CDR3 length: 18 residues.

The rearrangement uses TRBV10-3 and TRBJ2-7; tentative D call: TRBD2 (6 bases). This CDR3 has 15 residues. V was pared by 6 bases and J by 1 base, with 16 bases between. Germline assignment: CDR1 ENHRY and CDR2 SYGVKD. This CDR3 reads CAISPLASGSYEQYF. Here the CDR3 DNA reads TGTGCCATCAGCCCGCTAGCGTCAGGTTCCTACGAGCAGTACTTC.

The chain employs TRBV10-1 and TRBJ2-1; D might be TRBD1 or TRBD2, each matching 5 bases. Trimming stripped 7 bases from V and 1 base from J, with 20 bases between. The germline gives CDR1 WNHNN, CDR2 SYGVQD (reference sequence). This CDR3 has 17 residues. In DNA form, the CDR3 reads TGCGCCAGCATCCCCCCAGGGTGTGAGGGTTCCTACAATGAGCAGTTCTTC. Encoded protein: CASIPPGCEGSYNEQFF.

The chain couples TRBV7-9 to TRBJ2-6, with TRBD1 matching 8 bases. The germline V gene encodes CDR1 SEHNR and CDR2 FQNEAQ (reference sequence). After removal of 1 base from V and 2 bases from J, the junction contained 7 bases not matched to a gene. This CDR3 comprises 18 residues. The CDR3 DNA is TGTGCCAGCAGCTTAGAAGGACAGGGTACGGCTGGGGCCAACGTCCTGACTTTC. Protein product: CASSLEGQGTAGANVLTF.

This rearrangement joins TRBV2 to TRBJ1-5; D is undetermined. V lost 3 bases and J lost 1, with 13 bases in between. CDR3 size: 16 residues. CDR1 is SNHLY and CDR2 is FYNNEI in the germline V gene. The CDR3 sequence: CASSEGRLMSNQPQHF. CDR3 DNA sequence: TGTGCCAGCAGTGAGGGGAGACTGATGAGCAATCAGCCCCAGCATTTT.

The chain has TRBV5-1 and TRBJ2-7; D is possibly TRBD1 (5 bases). Germline CDR1 SGHRS, CDR2 YFSETQ. The CDR3 sequence is 14 residues long. Trimming cost V 0 bases and J 5 bases, with 12 bases left between them. CDR3 DNA: TGCGCCAGCAGCTTGGTTCCAGGGCCCCACGAGCAGTACTTC. Amino acid sequence: CASSLVPGPHEQYF.

Only one count was recorded for this clone. The chain combines TRBV9 with TRBJ2-7; perhaps TRBD1 as D (6 bases). There are 14 residues in the CDR3. Trimming stripped 3 bases from V and 2 bases from J, with 12 bases between. The germline V gene encodes CDR1 SGDLS and CDR2 YYNGEE. Here the CDR3 DNA reads TGTGCCAGCAGCGAGACGACAGGCACCTACGAGCAGTACTTC. Translating it yields CASSETTGTYEQYF.

The CDR3 reads CASSIGGPRTDTQYF. CDR3 nucleotides: TGTGCCAGTAGTATAGGGGGCCCCCGCACAGATACGCAGTATTTT. The chain joins TRBV19 to TRBJ2-3, with D possibly being TRBD1 (5 bases). Germline CDR1 reads LNHDA; CDR2 reads SQIVND (reference sequence). Trimming left V 1 base short and J 1 base short, with 9 bases between. The CDR3 length is 15 residues.